The 25 T cell receptor beta chains below all came from one sample that was sequenced in a study of cytomegalovirus exposure and HLA in healthy donors. The PCR had 60 Vbeta and 13 Jbeta primers. Data came from immunoSEQ multiplex PCR; TCRdb stores just in-frame clones and leaves some out. The sample holds roughly 170,000 clones; approximately 81% are singletons and the top ten take about 2.3%. Sample: PBMCs. The source of these receptors is a woman aged 25 to 39 in good health and CMV-seronegative.

The chain links TRBV5-1 to TRBJ1-3; TRBD1 aligns across 9 bases. Germline V CDR1 and CDR2: SGHRS, YFSETQ. CDR3 size: 17 residues. Trimming took 4 bases from V and 0 from J; bases not matched to a gene: 8. The CDR3 reads CASSLSGTGSSGNTIYF. The DNA of the CDR3 is TGCGCCAGCAGCCTATCCGGGACAGGGAGCTCTGGAAACACCATATATTTT.

The chain recombines TRBV18 with TRBJ2-2, with D maybe TRBD1 (6 bases). Trimming took 2 bases from V and 4 from J, leaving 11 bases between them. Germline assignment: CDR1 KGHSH and CDR2 LQKENI. The CDR3 is 15 residues long. The CDR3 sequence: CASSPGQLGTGELFF. CDR3 DNA sequence: TGTGCCAGCTCACCAGGACAGTTAGGCACCGGGGAGCTGTTTTTT.

V is TRBV19 and J is TRBJ2-1, with TRBD2 matching 8 bases. Looked up from germline, CDR1 is LNHDA and CDR2 is SQIVND (reference sequence). The CDR3 contains 14 residues. The J segment lost 6 bases and the V segment lost 9 bases, leaving 10 bases of the junction unmatched. As DNA, the CDR3 is TGTGCCAGCCATTCGGGGGGGCCGAGCAATGAGCAGTTCTTC. Its translation: CASHSGGPSNEQFF. Full variable domain (outside the CDR3, taken from reference TRBV19 and TRBJ2-1): DGGITQSPKYLFRKEGQNVTLSCEQNLNHDAMYWYRQDPGQGLRLIYYSQIVNDFQKGDIAEGYSVSREKKESFPLTVTSAQKNPTAFYLCASHSGGPSNEQFFGPGTRLTVL.

This clone came up once. The V call is TRBV14, the J call TRBJ2-3; the match to TRBD1 covers 7 bases. This CDR3 region has 16 residues. Germline loops: CDR1 SGHDN, CDR2 FVKESK. With 2 bases clipped from V and 1 base from J, the junction kept 6 bases outside the gene matches. In DNA, the CDR3 is TGTGCCAGCAGCCAATCGACAGGGATGGGCACAGATACGCAGTATTTT. Translating it yields CASSQSTGMGTDTQYF.

V gene TRBV28 combines with J gene TRBJ1-2; a weak D match, TRBD1 (5 bases). The CDR3 is made up of 16 amino acids. Germline V CDR1 and CDR2: MDHEN, SYDVKM. The V and J ends lost 5 bases and 3 bases respectively, with 19 bases between them. As DNA, the CDR3 is TGTGCCAGCAGTAGGACACGTAATATGATCCACTATGGCTACACCTTC. The encoded protein is CASSRTRNMIHYGYTF.

This chain uses TRBV27 with TRBJ1-4; tentatively, D is TRBD1 (5 bases). This CDR3 contains 13 residues. The V end lost 1 base, the J end lost 6 bases, and 6 bases lay between the germline ends. Germline CDR1 and CDR2: MNHEY and SMNVEV (reference sequence). The CDR3 DNA reads TGTGCCAGCAGTTTATGGGGGGATGAAAAACTGTTTTTT. This sequence encodes CASSLWGDEKLFF.

The V call is TRBV7-2, the J call TRBJ2-7; the D is unclear. CDR1 is SGHTA, CDR2 FQGNSA, per germline. The CDR3 length is 13 residues. V lost 5 bases, J lost 6 bases, and 14 bases lay in between. Written as DNA, the CDR3 is TGTGCCAGCAGCCCCATCGAGTTTTCCGAGCAGTACTTC. Its protein product is CASSPIEFSEQYF.

The chain links TRBV25-1 to TRBJ1-2; 10 bases map to TRBD1. There are 15 residues in the CDR3. Germline V gene sequence: CDR1 MGHDK, CDR2 SYGVNS. Trimming removed 4 bases from V and 4 bases from J; junction bases left unmatched: 6. CDR3: CASSGQGAVSYGYTF. CDR3 nucleotide sequence: TGTGCCAGCAGTGGACAGGGGGCAGTGAGCTATGGCTACACCTTC.

This clone was seen a handful of times. This sequence joins TRBV25-1 and TRBJ2-7; 12 nucleotides line up with TRBD2. J was trimmed by 4 bases and V by 4 bases; bases with no gene match: 5. CDR1 and CDR2 (germline): MGHDK, SYGVNS. The CDR3 extends over 15 amino acids. The CDR3 loop is CASSGLAGVGYEQYF. The CDR3 DNA reads as TGTGCCAGCAGTGGACTAGCGGGAGTGGGGTACGAGCAGTACTTC.

CDR3: CASRETQGALGEKLFF. The CDR3 DNA is TGTGCCAGCAGAGAGACACAGGGGGCGTTAGGTGAAAAACTGTTTTTT. V usage is TRBV2 and J usage is TRBJ1-4; 9 positions match TRBD1. This CDR3 comprises 16 residues. J was trimmed by 7 bases and V by 6 bases; bases with no gene match: 12. CDR1 and CDR2 from the germline V gene are SNHLY and FYNNEI.

This clone was detected once. This chain links TRBV5-4 with TRBJ2-3, with D perhaps matching TRBD2 (6 bases). Germline V gene lookup returns CDR1 SGHNT and CDR2 YYREEE (reference sequence). The CDR3 has 17 amino acids. Deletions cut 3 bases from V and 3 bases from J, with 20 bases between. Here the CDR3 reads CASSSRLVSGGTDTQYF. The DNA for the CDR3 is TGTGCCAGCAGCTCCCGACTAGTCAGCGGTGGGACAGATACGCAGTATTTT. The complete variable domain, with remaining parts taken from reference TRBV5-4 and TRBJ2-3, reads ETGVTQSPTHLIKTRGQQVTLRCSSQSGHNTVSWYQQALGQGPQFIFQYYREEENGRGNFPPRFSGLQFPNYSSELNVNALELDDSALYLCASSSRLVSGGTDTQYFGPGTRLTVL.

J is TRBJ2-1 and V is TRBV2; 9 bases are shared with TRBD1. Germline lookup yields CDR1 SNHLY and CDR2 FYNNEI. The CDR3 covers 15 residues. Unmatched junction bases numbered 7, after V lost 6 bases and J lost 4 bases. DNA of the CDR3: TGTGCCAGCAGGACGGACAGGGGCATATACAATGAGCAGTTCTTC. Encoded protein: CASRTDRGIYNEQFF.

The chain employs TRBV5-4 and TRBJ2-5; TRBD2 might be the D (6 bases). The CDR3 covers 13 residues. CDR1 and CDR2 from the germline V gene are SGHNT and YYREEE (reference sequence). V lost 2 bases and J 5 bases, leaving 10 bases between the germline ends. In nucleotides, the CDR3 is TGTGCCAGCAGCTTTCAGGGAGGCGAGACCCAGTACTTC. Protein product: CASSFQGGETQYF.

This clone was detected only once. In DNA, the CDR3 is TGTGCCAGCAGCGTAGGGTCTAGCGGGAGTGGGGATACGCAGTATTTT. Its translation: CASSVGSSGSGDTQYF. This chain links TRBV9 with TRBJ2-3; the match to TRBD2 covers 10 bases. The CDR3 consists of 16 residues. CDR1 and CDR2 from the germline V gene are SGDLS and YYNGEE. With 0 bases clipped from V and 6 bases from J, the junction kept 7 bases outside the gene matches.

J is TRBJ2-5 and V is TRBV5-1; perhaps TRBD1 as D (6 bases). V was pared by 0 bases and J by 5 bases, with 11 bases between. This CDR3 is built from 14 residues. Looked up from germline, CDR1 is SGHRS and CDR2 is YFSETQ. In DNA, the CDR3 is TGCGCCAGCAGCTTGGACAGGGTGATGGAGACCCAGTACTTC. The encoded protein is CASSLDRVMETQYF.

V and J are TRBV28 and TRBJ2-1; D possibly corresponds to TRBD2 (6 bases). The CDR3 has 14 amino acids. Germline loops: CDR1 MDHEN, CDR2 SYDVKM. Trimming took off 7 bases at V and 9 bases at J, with 19 bases between the two ends. For the CDR3, the DNA is TGTGCCAGCAACCGGGTTCGAGCTAGCGCTGAGCAGTTCTTC. It codes for CASNRVRASAEQFF. The full variable domain, completed using reference TRBV28 and TRBJ2-1, is DVKVTQSSRYLVKRTGEKVFLECVQDMDHENMFWYRQDPGLGLRLIYFSYDVKMKEKGDIPEGYSVSREKKERFSLILESASTNQTSMYLCASNRVRASAEQFFGPGTRLTVL.

The rearrangement joins TRBV9 to TRBJ2-3; 8 bases are a match to TRBD2. There are 17 residues in the CDR3. CDR1 and CDR2 (germline): SGDLS, YYNGEE. V gave up 0 bases and J gave up 0 bases; unmatched junction bases: 6. This CDR3 reads CASSVVSGGPSTDTQYF. DNA of the CDR3: TGTGCCAGCAGCGTAGTTTCGGGGGGGCCGAGCACAGATACGCAGTATTTT.

This clone appeared once. V usage is TRBV7-9 and J usage is TRBJ1-1; possibly TRBD1 for D (6 bases). The CDR3 is 15 amino acids. Trimming stripped 0 bases from V and 0 bases from J, with 8 bases between. The germline V gene has CDR1 SEHNR and CDR2 FQNEAQ (reference sequence). Here the CDR3 DNA reads TGTGCCAGCAGCTTAGCCGGGGGGCTGAACACTGAAGCTTTCTTT. As protein: CASSLAGGLNTEAFF. Full variable domain (missing parts from reference TRBV7-9 and TRBJ1-1): DTGVSQNPRHKITKRGQNVTFRCDPISEHNRLYWYRQTLGQGPEFLTYFQNEAQLEKSRLLSDRFSAERPKGSFSTLEIQRTEQGDSAMYLCASSLAGGLNTEAFFGQGTRLTVV.

The sample holds a few counts of this clone. The sample contains more than one DNA sequence encoding this CDR3. This chain uses TRBV19 with TRBJ2-5, with 10 bases identical to TRBD1. Germline CDR1 and CDR2: LNHDA and SQIVND (reference sequence). V was pared by 8 bases and J by 1 base, with 1 base of the junction left unmatched. The CDR3 totals 13 residues. The DNA of the CDR3 is TGTGCCAGTCGGACAGGGGGCCAAGAGACCCAGTACTTC. Its translation is CASRTGGQETQYF.

As concerns this clone: This sample also contains other DNA sequences that code for the same CDR3. The chain is built from TRBV7-2 and TRBJ2-3, with 7 bases that match TRBD2. Per the germline V gene, CDR1 is SGHTA and CDR2 is FQGNSA. The V gene end was trimmed by 0 bases and the J gene end by 1 base; junction bases not matched to a gene: 4. This CDR3 contains 16 residues. The CDR3 here is CASSLAAGVGTDTQYF. The DNA of the CDR3 is TGTGCCAGCAGCTTAGCGGCGGGGGTGGGCACAGATACGCAGTATTTT.

The V gene is TRBV9, the J gene TRBJ1-1; a possible D gene is TRBD1 (5 bases). With 0 bases removed from V and 3 bases from J, the gap between germline ends came to 12 bases. Germline-derived CDR1 and CDR2 are SGDLS and YYNGEE. The CDR3 length is 15 residues. The CDR3 sequence is CASSVDPTGDTEAFF. In DNA, the CDR3 is TGTGCCAGCAGCGTAGACCCCACGGGGGACACTGAAGCTTTCTTT.

The rearrangement joins TRBV7-9 to TRBJ2-5, with 8 positions matching TRBD2. Germline values: CDR1 SEHNR, CDR2 FQNEAQ (reference sequence). V gave up 8 bases and J gave up 2 bases; unmatched junction bases: 10. CDR3 size: 15 residues. CDR3 residues: CASGVAGYMQETQYF. The DNA of the CDR3 is TGTGCCAGCGGAGTAGCGGGATATATGCAAGAGACCCAGTACTTC.

The CDR3 here is CASSPGQNREAFF. DNA of the CDR3: TGTGCCAGCAGCCCCGGACAGAACAGAGAAGCTTTCTTT. V is TRBV5-6 and J is TRBJ1-1; weak D call: TRBD1 (6 bases). The CDR3 contains 13 residues. The germline CDR1 and CDR2 sequences are SGHDT and YYEEEE. The ends were cut back, 4 bases at V and 8 bases at J, with 15 bases in the middle.

Concerning this clone: A read error may produce the germline difference seen at one junction end. This rearrangement joins TRBV18 to TRBJ2-6, with 7 bases aligning to TRBD1. This CDR3 region has 17 residues. Germline V gives CDR1 KGHSH, CDR2 LQKENI. The CDR3 region is CASSPTGANSGANGLTF. In DNA, the CDR3 is TGTGCCAGCTCACCAACAGGGGCCAACTCTGGGGCCAACGGCCTGACTTTC.

This clone was counted between two and nine times. The chain joins TRBV28 to TRBJ1-2; tentatively, D is TRBD1 (5 bases). CDR1 and CDR2 (germline): MDHEN, SYDVKM. Trimming shortened V by 5 bases and J by 3 bases, and 13 bases separated the two germline ends. This CDR3 has 14 amino acids. CDR3 in DNA: TGTGCCAGCAGTCCTGGGGGGGTCGACTATGGCTACACCTTC. Its protein is CASSPGGVDYGYTF.